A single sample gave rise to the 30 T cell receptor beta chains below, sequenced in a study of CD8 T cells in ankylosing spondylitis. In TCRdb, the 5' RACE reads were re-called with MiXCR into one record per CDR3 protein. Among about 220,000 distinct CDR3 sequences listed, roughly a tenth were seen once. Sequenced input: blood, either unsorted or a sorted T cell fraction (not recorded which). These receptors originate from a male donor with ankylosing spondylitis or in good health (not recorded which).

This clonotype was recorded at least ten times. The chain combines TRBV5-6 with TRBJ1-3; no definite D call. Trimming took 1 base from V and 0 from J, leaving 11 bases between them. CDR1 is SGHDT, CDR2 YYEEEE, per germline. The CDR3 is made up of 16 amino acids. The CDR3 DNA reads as TGTGCCAGCAGCTTGTCTCAGGTTCCCTCTGGAAACACCATATATTTT. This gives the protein CASSLSQVPSGNTIYF.

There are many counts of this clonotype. CDR3 protein: CASSAGGSGNTIYF. CDR3 coding DNA: TGCGCCAGCAGCGCAGGGGGCTCTGGAAACACCATATATTTT. V is TRBV5-1 and J is TRBJ1-3; 7 positions agree with TRBD1. Germline trimming cut 4 bases from V and 0 bases from J; bases unmatched to any gene: 1. CDR3 length equals 14 residues. Germline lookup yields CDR1 SGHRS and CDR2 YFSETQ.

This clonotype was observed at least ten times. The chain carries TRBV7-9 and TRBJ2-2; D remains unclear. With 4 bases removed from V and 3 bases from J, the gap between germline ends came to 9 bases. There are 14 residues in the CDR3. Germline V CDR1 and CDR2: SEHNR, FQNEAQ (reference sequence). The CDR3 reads CASSYYADTGELFF. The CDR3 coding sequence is TGTGCCAGCAGCTATTATGCGGACACCGGGGAGCTGTTTTTT.

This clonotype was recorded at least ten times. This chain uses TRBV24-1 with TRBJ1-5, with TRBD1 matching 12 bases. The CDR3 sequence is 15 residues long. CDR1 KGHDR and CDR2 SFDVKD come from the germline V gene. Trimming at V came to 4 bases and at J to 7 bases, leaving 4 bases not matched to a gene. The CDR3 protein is CATSDSGQGAQPQHF. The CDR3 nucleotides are TGTGCCACCAGTGACTCGGGACAGGGGGCGCAGCCCCAGCATTTT.

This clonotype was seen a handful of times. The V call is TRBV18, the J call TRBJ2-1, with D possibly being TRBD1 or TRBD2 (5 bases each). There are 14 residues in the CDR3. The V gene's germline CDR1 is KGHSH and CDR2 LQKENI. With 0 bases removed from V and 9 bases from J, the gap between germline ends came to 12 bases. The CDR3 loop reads CASSPPGDLAEQFF. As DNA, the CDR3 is TGTGCCAGCTCACCACCAGGGGACCTAGCTGAGCAGTTCTTC. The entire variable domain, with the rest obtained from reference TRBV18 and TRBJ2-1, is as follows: NAGVMQNPRHLVRRRGQEARLRCSPMKGHSHVYWYRQLPEEGLKFMVYLQKENIIDESGMPKERFSAEFPKEGPSILRIQQVVRGDSAAYFCASSPPGDLAEQFFGPGTRLTVL.

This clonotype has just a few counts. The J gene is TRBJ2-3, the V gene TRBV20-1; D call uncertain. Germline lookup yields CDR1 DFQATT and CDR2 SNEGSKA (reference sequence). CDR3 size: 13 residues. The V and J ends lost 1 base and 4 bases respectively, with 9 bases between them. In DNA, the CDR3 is TGCAGTGCTAGAGTCCCCGGATCAGATACGCAGTATTTT. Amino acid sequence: CSARVPGSDTQYF.

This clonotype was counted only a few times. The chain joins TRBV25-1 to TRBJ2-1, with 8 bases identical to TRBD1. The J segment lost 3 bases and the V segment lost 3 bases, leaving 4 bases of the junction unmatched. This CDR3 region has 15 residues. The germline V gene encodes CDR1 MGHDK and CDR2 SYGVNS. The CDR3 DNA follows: TGTGCCAGCAGTGATACAACAGGGGGCTACAATGAGCAGTTCTTC. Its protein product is CASSDTTGGYNEQFF. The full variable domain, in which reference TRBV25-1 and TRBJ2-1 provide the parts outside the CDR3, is EADIYQTPRYLVIGTGKKITLECSQTMGHDKMYWYQQDPGMELHLIHYSYGVNSTEKGDLSSESTVSRIRTEHFPLTLESARPSHTSQYLCASSDTTGGYNEQFFGPGTRLTVL.

This CDR3 is CASSLVGPKENIQYF. CDR3 sequence (DNA): TGTGCCAGCAGCTTAGTGGGGCCTAAAGAAAACATTCAGTACTTC. The chain carries TRBV7-9 and TRBJ2-4; TRBD1 might be the D (5 bases). V shed 1 base and J shed 5 bases, with 12 bases lying between them. Germline CDR1 SEHNR, CDR2 FQNEAQ (reference sequence). There are 15 residues in the CDR3.

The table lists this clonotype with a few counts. The CDR3 protein is CASSQDQWIWEINTEAFF. The CDR3 DNA follows: TGTGCCAGCAGCCAAGATCAGTGGATTTGGGAAATTAACACTGAAGCTTTCTTT. The chain has TRBV3-1 and TRBJ1-1; no clear D. Trimming removed 0 bases at V and 2 bases at J, with 19 bases between. The CDR3 runs to 18 residues. Germline values: CDR1 LGHDT, CDR2 YNNKEL (reference sequence).

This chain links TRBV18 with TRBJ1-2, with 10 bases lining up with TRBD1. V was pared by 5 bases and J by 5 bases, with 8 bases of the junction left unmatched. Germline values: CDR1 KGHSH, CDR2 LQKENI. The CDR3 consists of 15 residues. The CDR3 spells CASSASGTGAYGYTF. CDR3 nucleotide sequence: TGTGCCAGCTCAGCTTCCGGGACAGGGGCTTATGGCTACACCTTC. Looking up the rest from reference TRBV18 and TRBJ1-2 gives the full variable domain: NAGVMQNPRHLVRRRGQEARLRCSPMKGHSHVYWYRQLPEEGLKFMVYLQKENIIDESGMPKERFSAEFPKEGPSILRIQQVVRGDSAAYFCASSASGTGAYGYTFGSGTRLTVV.

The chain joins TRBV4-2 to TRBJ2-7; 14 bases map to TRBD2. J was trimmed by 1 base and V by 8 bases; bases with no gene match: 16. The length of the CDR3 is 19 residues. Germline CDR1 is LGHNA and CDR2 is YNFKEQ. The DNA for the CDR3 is TGTGCCAGCCGGACCGGGCCTGGGACTAGCGGGGGTCGTTCCTACGAGCAGTACTTC. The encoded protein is CASRTGPGTSGGRSYEQYF.

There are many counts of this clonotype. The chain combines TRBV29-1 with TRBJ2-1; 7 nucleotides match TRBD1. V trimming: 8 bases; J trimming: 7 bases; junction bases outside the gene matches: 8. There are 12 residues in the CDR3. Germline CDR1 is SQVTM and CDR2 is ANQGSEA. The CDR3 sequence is CSWGQPANEQFF. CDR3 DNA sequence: TGCAGCTGGGGACAGCCGGCGAATGAGCAGTTCTTC.

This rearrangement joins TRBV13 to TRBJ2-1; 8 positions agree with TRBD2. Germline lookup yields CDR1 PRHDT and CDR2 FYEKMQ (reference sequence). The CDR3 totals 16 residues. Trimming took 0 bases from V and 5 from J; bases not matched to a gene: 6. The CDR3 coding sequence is TGTGCCAGCAGCTTAGGCCGGGGAGCGGGGGACAATGAGCAGTTCTTC. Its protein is CASSLGRGAGDNEQFF. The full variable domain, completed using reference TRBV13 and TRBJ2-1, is AAGVIQSPRHLIKEKRETATLKCYPIPRHDTVYWYQQGPGQDPQFLISFYEKMQSDKGSIPDRFSAQQFSDYHSELNMSSLELGDSALYFCASSLGRGAGDNEQFFGPGTRLTVL.

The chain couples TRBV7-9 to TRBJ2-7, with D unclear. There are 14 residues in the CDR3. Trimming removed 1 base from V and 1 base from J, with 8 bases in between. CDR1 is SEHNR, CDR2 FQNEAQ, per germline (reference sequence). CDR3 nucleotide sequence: TGTGCCAGCAGCTTAGGCAGTCTTTCCTACGAGCAGTACTTC. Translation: CASSLGSLSYEQYF.

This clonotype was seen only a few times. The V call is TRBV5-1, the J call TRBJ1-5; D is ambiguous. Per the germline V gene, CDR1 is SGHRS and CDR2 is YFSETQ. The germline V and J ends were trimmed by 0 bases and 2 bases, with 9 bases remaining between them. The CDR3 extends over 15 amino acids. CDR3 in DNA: TGCGCCAGCAGCTTGGCCGGGAACCGCAATCAGCCCCAGCATTTT. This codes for CASSLAGNRNQPQHF.

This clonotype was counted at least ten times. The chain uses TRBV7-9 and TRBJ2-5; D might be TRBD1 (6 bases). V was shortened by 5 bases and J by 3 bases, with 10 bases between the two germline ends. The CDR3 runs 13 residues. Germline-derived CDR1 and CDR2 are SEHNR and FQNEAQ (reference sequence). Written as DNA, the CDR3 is TGTGCCAGCAGCCCCTGGACAGAAGAGACCCAGTACTTC. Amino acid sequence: CASSPWTEETQYF. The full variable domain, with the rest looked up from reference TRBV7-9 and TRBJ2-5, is DTGVSQNPRHKITKRGQNVTFRCDPISEHNRLYWYRQTLGQGPEFLTYFQNEAQLEKSRLLSDRFSAERPKGSFSTLEIQRTEQGDSAMYLCASSPWTEETQYFGPGTRLLVL.

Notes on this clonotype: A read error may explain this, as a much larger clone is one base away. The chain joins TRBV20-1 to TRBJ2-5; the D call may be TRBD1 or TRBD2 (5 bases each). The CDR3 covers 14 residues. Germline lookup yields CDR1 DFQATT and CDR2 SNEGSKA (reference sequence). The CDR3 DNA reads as TGCTGTGCTAGAGATCCGGGGACCCAAGAGACCCAGTACTTC. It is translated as CCARDPGTQETQYF.

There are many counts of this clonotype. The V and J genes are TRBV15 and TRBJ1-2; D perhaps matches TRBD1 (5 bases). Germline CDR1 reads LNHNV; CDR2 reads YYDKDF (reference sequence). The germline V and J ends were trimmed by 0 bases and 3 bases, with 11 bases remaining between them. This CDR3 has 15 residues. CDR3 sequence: CATSREGRAYYGYTF. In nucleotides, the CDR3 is TGTGCCACCAGCAGAGAGGGCAGGGCTTACTATGGCTACACCTTC.

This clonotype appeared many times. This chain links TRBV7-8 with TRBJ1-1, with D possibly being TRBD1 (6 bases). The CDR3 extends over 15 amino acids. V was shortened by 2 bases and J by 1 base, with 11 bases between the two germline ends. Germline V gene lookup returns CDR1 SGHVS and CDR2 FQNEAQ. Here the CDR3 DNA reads TGTGCCAGCAGCTTAACTGGGGGCACGAACACTGAAGCTTTCTTT. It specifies CASSLTGGTNTEAFF.

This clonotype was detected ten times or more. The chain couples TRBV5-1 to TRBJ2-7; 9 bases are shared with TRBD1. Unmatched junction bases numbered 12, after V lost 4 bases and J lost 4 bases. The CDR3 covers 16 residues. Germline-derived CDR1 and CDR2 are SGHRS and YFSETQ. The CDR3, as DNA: TGCGCCAGCAGCATGAGCGGAGACAGGGGGTTTTACGAGCAGTACTTC. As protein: CASSMSGDRGFYEQYF.

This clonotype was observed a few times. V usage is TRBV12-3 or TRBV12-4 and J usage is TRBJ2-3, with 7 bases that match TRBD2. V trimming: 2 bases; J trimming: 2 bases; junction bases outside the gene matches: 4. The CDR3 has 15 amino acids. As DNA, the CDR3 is TGTGCCAGCAGTTTAATGGGGGGGACCACAGATACGCAGTATTTT. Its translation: CASSLMGGTTDTQYF.

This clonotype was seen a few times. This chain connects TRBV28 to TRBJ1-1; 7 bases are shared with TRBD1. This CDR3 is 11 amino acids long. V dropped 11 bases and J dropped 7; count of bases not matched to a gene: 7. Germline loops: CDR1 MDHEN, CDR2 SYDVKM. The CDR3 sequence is CAAQGGHEAFF. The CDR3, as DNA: TGTGCCGCCCAGGGGGGCCATGAAGCTTTCTTT.

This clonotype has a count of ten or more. CDR3 sequence: CASSLWERETQYF. CDR3 DNA sequence: TGTGCCAGCAGTTTATGGGAGAGAGAGACCCAGTACTTC. V is TRBV12-3 or TRBV12-4 and J is TRBJ2-5; D possibly corresponds to TRBD2 (5 bases). V was cut by 2 bases and J by 4 bases, with 8 bases left in between. The CDR3 totals 13 residues.

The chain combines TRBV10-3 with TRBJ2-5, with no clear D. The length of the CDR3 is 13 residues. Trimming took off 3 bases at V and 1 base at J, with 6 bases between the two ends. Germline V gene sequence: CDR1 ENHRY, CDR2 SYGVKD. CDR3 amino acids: CAISDGRQETQYF. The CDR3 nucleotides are TGTGCCATCAGTGACGGACGCCAAGAGACCCAGTACTTC.

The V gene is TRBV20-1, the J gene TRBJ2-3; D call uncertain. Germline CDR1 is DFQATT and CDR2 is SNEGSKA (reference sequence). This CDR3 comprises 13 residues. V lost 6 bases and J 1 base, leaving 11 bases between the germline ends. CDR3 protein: CSARGLGTDTQYF. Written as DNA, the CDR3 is TGCAGTGCCCGAGGTCTCGGCACAGATACGCAGTATTTT.

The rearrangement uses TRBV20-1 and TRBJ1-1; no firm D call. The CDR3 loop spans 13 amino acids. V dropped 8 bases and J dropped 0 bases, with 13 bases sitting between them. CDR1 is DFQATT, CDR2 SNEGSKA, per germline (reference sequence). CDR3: CSLGGNMNTEAFF. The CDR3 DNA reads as TGCAGTCTCGGAGGCAACATGAACACTGAAGCTTTCTTT.

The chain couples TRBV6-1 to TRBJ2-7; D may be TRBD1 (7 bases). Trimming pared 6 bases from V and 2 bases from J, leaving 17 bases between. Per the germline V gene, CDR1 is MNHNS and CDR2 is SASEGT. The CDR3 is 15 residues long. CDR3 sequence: CASSPQGGQPYEQYF. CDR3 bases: TGTGCCAGCAGCCCCCAGGGGGGCCAACCCTACGAGCAGTACTTC.

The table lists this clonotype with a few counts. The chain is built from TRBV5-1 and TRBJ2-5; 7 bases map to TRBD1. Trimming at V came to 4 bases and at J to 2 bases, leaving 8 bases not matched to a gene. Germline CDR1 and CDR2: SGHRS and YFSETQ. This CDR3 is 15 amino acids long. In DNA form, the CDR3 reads TGCGCCAGCAGCCTCGGGACAGAACCTCAAGAGACCCAGTACTTC. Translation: CASSLGTEPQETQYF.

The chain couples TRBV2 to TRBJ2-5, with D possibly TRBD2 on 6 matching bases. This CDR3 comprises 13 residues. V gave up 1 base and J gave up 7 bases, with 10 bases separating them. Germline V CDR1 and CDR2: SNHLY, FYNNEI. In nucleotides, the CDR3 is TGTGCCAGCAGTGAAGGCCTGGGGGGGACCCAGTACTTC. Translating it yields CASSEGLGGTQYF.

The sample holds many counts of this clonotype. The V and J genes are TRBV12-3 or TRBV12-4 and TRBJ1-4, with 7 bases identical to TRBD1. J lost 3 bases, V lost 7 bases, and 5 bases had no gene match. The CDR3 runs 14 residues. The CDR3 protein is CASTLTGANEKLFF. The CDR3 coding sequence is TGTGCCAGCACCCTAACAGGGGCTAATGAAAAACTGTTTTTT.